Here is one T cell receptor (beta chain) with its context. The antigen is undetermined. The primer mix had 60 Vbeta and 13 Jbeta primers. Generated by immunoSEQ multiplex PCR, the TCRdb table keeps only in-frame clones and is missing some. The data show under 200,000 clones, 82% seen once. This CDR3 has 14 amino acids. From germline, CDR1 is SEHNR and CDR2 FQNEAQ (reference sequence). V was clipped by 2 bases and J by 0 bases, with 7 bases between them. The sample belongs to a study of cytomegalovirus exposure and HLA in healthy donors. As for the study in general: Early released data had tens of millions of unique TCRs, all coming from HLA-typed donors.

Points from the study as a whole: According to a later analysis, donors in an Asian-associated ancestry cluster reportedly had fewer N-insertions than the roughly 640-donor mean.

Healthy people donating bone marrow made up the donors. Sequenced input: PBMCs. This TCR was recovered from a woman aged 50 to 60 in good health and CMV-seronegative. The J gene is TRBJ1-1, the V gene TRBV7-9; D ambiguous. The CDR3 DNA reads TGTGCCAGCAGCTTATTGACTGTGAACACTGAAGCTTTCTTT. The encoded protein is CASSLLTVNTEAFF. Together with reference TRBV7-9 and TRBJ1-1, the CDR3 gives the full variable domain: DTGVSQNPRHKITKRGQNVTFRCDPISEHNRLYWYRQTLGQGPEFLTYFQNEAQLEKSRLLSDRFSAERPKGSFSTLEIQRTEQGDSAMYLCASSLLTVNTEAFFGQGTRLTVV.